Listed below are T cell receptor beta chains from one sample, sequenced in a study of CD8 T cells in ankylosing spondylitis. TCRdb passed the 5' RACE reads through MiXCR, listing each CDR3 protein once. Altogether 150,000 to 200,000 distinct CDR3 sequences are present, roughly 13% being singletons, with the ten largest covering approximately 16%. The sample consisted of blood, either unsorted or a sorted T cell fraction (not recorded which). Source of these receptors: a male donor with ankylosing spondylitis or in good health (not recorded which). The CDR3 runs from the conserved cysteine through the conserved F or W. Size is omitted from some rows. Given values are once, few, many or a class for expanded clones.

TRBV6-4	TRBJ1-5	many	CASSTNKGQFNQPQHF
TRBV7-8	TRBJ2-7	-	CASSPLRGGYEQYF
TRBV20-1	TRBJ2-1	many	CSARDGLAGGIEQFF
TRBV27	TRBJ2-1	few	CASRTGGSSYNEQFF
TRBV3-1	TRBJ1-1	-	CASSADGTVTIGNTEAFF
TRBV4-1	TRBJ1-1	-	CASSHPGGYGGTEAFF
TRBV5-6	TRBJ2-7	few	CASSLTAGYEQYF
TRBV20-1	TRBJ2-7	many	CSATLAGTSGAPYEQYF
TRBV12-3/TRBV12-4	TRBJ2-2	-	CASSSPGGELFF
TRBV7-9	TRBJ2-1	few	CASKSGTSGGGNEQFF
TRBV5-1	TRBJ2-7	few	CASSEGGGYEQYF
TRBV9	TRBJ2-3	-	CASSSRTSGTPDTQYF
TRBV3-1	TRBJ2-7	-	CASSQDRSVYYEQYF
TRBV7-9	TRBJ2-3	many	CASQRSTDTQYF
TRBV11-3	TRBJ1-4	few	CASSLTGRLFF
TRBV10-3	TRBJ2-6	-	CAISVRFHSNSGANVLTF
TRBV12-3/TRBV12-4	TRBJ2-4	-	CASSPPDGKNIQYF
TRBV27	TRBJ2-5	-	CASRGDRVSQYF
TRBV4-1	TRBJ2-7	few	CASSQGRGQGLYEQYF
TRBV6-5	TRBJ1-1	-	CASSYSKGAHMNTEAFF
TRBV12-5	TRBJ2-3	few	CASGLGSQSTDTQYF
TRBV4-2	TRBJ2-7	-	CASSQDFYEQYF
TRBV29-1	TRBJ1-4	few	CSVAGQGYEKLFF
TRBV10-2	TRBJ2-7	-	CASSLTTGNSDYEQYF
TRBV6-5	TRBJ1-5	-	CASSYSFGVNQPQHF
TRBV7-9	TRBJ1-4	-	CASSHPNLDRDEKLFF
TRBV4-1	TRBJ1-1	few	CASSQDSRPPEAFF
TRBV5-6	TRBJ2-7	-	CASSVGQGSTYEQYF